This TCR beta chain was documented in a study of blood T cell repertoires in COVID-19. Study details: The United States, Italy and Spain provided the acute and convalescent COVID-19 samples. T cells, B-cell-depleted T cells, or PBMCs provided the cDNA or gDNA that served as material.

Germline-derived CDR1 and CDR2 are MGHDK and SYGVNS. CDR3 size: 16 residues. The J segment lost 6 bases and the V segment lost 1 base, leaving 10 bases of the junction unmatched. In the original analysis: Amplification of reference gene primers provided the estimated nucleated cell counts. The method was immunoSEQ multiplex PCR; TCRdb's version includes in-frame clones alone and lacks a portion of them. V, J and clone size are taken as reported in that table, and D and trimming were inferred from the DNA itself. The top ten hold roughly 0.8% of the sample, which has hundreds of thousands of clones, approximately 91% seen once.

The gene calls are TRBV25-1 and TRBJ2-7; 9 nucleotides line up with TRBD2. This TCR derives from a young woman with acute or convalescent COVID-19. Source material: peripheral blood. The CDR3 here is CASSEFMGLATGEQYF. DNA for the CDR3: TGTGCCAGCAGTGAATTTATGGGACTAGCTACCGGCGAGCAGTACTTC.